What follows are 22 T cell receptor beta chains derived from one specimen sequenced in a study of neurological immune-mediated disorders. Time point reported: longitudinal time-point 2. TCRdb itself ran the 5' RACE reads through MiXCR, one entry per CDR3 protein. The table lists around 90,000 distinct CDR3 sequences, less than 15% of them singletons. The sequenced sample was PBMCs. All receptors come from a female donor with HTLV-1-associated myelopathy (HAM/TSP).

This clonotype was seen repeatedly, ten times or more. The chain has TRBV12-3 or TRBV12-4 and TRBJ1-1; perhaps TRBD1 as D (5 bases). The V and J ends lost 3 bases and 4 bases respectively, with 15 bases between them. The CDR3 has 15 residues. In DNA, the CDR3 is TGTGCCAGCAGTTTTTCGGCGGGGGTGGGCACTGAAGCTTTCTTT. Translated: CASSFSAGVGTEAFF.

This clonotype occurred many times. The J gene is TRBJ1-6, the V gene TRBV11-2, with D possibly being TRBD1 (6 bases). The germline V gene encodes CDR1 SGHAT and CDR2 FQNNGV. CDR3 length: 14 amino acids. Trimming removed 1 base from V and 9 bases from J, with 10 bases in between. The CDR3 is CASSLVRGSSPLHF. CDR3 DNA sequence: TGTGCCAGCAGCTTAGTGAGGGGGAGTTCACCCCTCCACTTT.

This clonotype was counted ten times or more. This CDR3 reads CASSARDKGGSSYNEQFF. In DNA, the CDR3 is TGTGCCAGCAGCGCCCGGGACAAAGGAGGGAGCTCCTACAATGAGCAGTTCTTC. The chain is built from TRBV3-1 and TRBJ2-1; perhaps D is TRBD1 or TRBD2 (6 bases each). The germline gives CDR1 LGHDT, CDR2 YNNKEL (reference sequence). The CDR3 length is 18 residues. V dropped 5 bases and J dropped 0 bases, with 20 bases sitting between them.

This clonotype was found many times. The chain is built from TRBV12-3 or TRBV12-4 and TRBJ1-5; D possibly corresponds to TRBD1 (5 bases). Trimming took 2 bases from V and 2 from J, leaving 10 bases between them. CDR3 length: 15 amino acids. The DNA of the CDR3 is TGTGCCAGCAGTTTATCCGACAGTTGCAATCAGCCCCAGCATTTT. Translating gives CASSLSDSCNQPQHF.

There are many counts of this clonotype. V and J are TRBV5-8 and TRBJ2-7, with D unclear. CDR3 length equals 14 residues. Trimming cost V 1 base and J 1 base, with 9 bases left between them. CDR1 SGHTS and CDR2 YDEGEE come from the germline V gene. The CDR3 DNA reads TGTGCCAGCAGCTTGTCCCTTTCTTCCTACGAGCAGTACTTC. Its translation is CASSLSLSSYEQYF.

This clonotype was observed at least ten times. This rearrangement joins TRBV20-1 to TRBJ2-3; D could derive from TRBD1 or TRBD2 (5 bases each). Looked up from germline, CDR1 is DFQATT and CDR2 is SNEGSKA (reference sequence). Trimming took 2 bases from V and 1 from J, leaving 7 bases between them. The CDR3 loop spans 13 amino acids. CDR3 sequence (DNA): TGCAGTGCTAGAAGGGACCGCACAGATACGCAGTATTTT. It codes for CSARRDRTDTQYF.

This clonotype occurred many times. J is TRBJ2-7 and V is TRBV20-1, with TRBD2 matching over 8 bases. Trimming took 3 bases from V and 6 from J; bases not matched to a gene: 13. Germline V lookup: CDR1 DFQATT, CDR2 SNEGSKA (reference sequence). This CDR3 comprises 15 residues. The CDR3 is CSASAGGAGASEQYF. In nucleotides, the CDR3 is TGCAGTGCTAGTGCCGGAGGAGCGGGGGCATCCGAGCAGTACTTC.

This clonotype was picked up many times. The CDR3 spells CASSLAPGTGNTIYF. CDR3 nucleotides: TGTGCCAGCAGCTTAGCTCCAGGGACTGGAAACACCATATATTTT. This rearrangement joins TRBV7-9 to TRBJ1-3; D might be TRBD1 (5 bases). V was pared by 0 bases and J by 2 bases, with 8 bases between. The CDR3 has 15 amino acids. The germline gives CDR1 SEHNR, CDR2 FQNEAQ (reference sequence). The complete variable domain, with remaining parts taken from reference TRBV7-9 and TRBJ1-3, reads DTGVSQNPRHKITKRGQNVTFRCDPISEHNRLYWYRQTLGQGPEFLTYFQNEAQLEKSRLLSDRFSAERPKGSFSTLEIQRTEQGDSAMYLCASSLAPGTGNTIYFGEGSWLTVV.

This clonotype was picked up many times. The chain couples TRBV4-1 to TRBJ2-5, with TRBD2 identical over 9 bases. This CDR3 is built from 16 residues. V shed 4 bases and J 1 base; nucleotides not matched to a gene: 7. Per the germline V gene, CDR1 is MGHRA and CDR2 is YSYEKL. This chain's CDR3 is CASSPGQTSGQETQYF. The CDR3 DNA sequence: TGCGCCAGCAGCCCCGGTCAGACTAGCGGCCAAGAGACCCAGTACTTC.

This clonotype was found many times. Being one base from a much bigger clone, this may be a read error. The chain joins TRBV14 to TRBJ2-6; D is undetermined. CDR3 length: 13 amino acids. The V and J ends lost 5 bases and 2 bases respectively, with 4 bases between them. Germline CDR1 reads SGHDN; CDR2 reads FVKESK. The CDR3 coding sequence is TGTGCCAGCAGCTTTACTGGGGCCAACGTCCTGACTTTC. Protein product: CASSFTGANVLTF.

Ten or more counts support this clonotype. The chain uses TRBV7-2 and TRBJ2-1; weak D call: TRBD2 (5 bases). Germline V gene lookup returns CDR1 SGHTA and CDR2 FQGNSA. CDR3 size: 12 residues. Trimming took 5 bases from V and 7 from J, leaving 9 bases between them. CDR3 bases: TGTGCCAGCAGCAGGACTGGGAATGAGCAGTTCTTC. Translating gives CASSRTGNEQFF. Full variable domain (missing parts from reference TRBV7-2 and TRBJ2-1): GAGVSQSPSNKVTEKGKDVELRCDPISGHTALYWYRQSLGQGLEFLIYFQGNSAPDKSGLPSDRFSAERTGGSVSTLTIQRTQQEDSAVYLCASSRTGNEQFFGPGTRLTVL.

This clonotype has ten or more counts. The J gene is TRBJ2-2, the V gene TRBV10-2, with D perhaps matching TRBD2 (5 bases). Trimming removed 0 bases at V and 4 bases at J, with 9 bases between. The CDR3 extends over 15 amino acids. Germline assignment: CDR1 WSHSY and CDR2 SAAADI. The CDR3 loop is CASSESRAGTGELFF. The CDR3 DNA is TGCGCCAGCAGTGAGTCAAGGGCGGGCACCGGGGAGCTGTTTTTT.

This clonotype occurred a few times. V and J are TRBV10-3 and TRBJ1-1; tentatively, D is TRBD1 (5 bases). Trimming shortened V by 0 bases and J by 0 bases, and 5 bases separated the two germline ends. CDR3 length: 14 amino acids. Germline V gene data show CDR1 as ENHRY and CDR2 as SYGVKD. The CDR3 DNA sequence: TGTGCCATCAGTGAGTCACAGGTGAACACTGAAGCTTTCTTT. Protein product: CAISESQVNTEAFF.

This clonotype was found many times. The chain has TRBV3-1 and TRBJ1-2; 9 nucleotides align to TRBD1. V lost 0 bases and J lost 4; bases outside the gene matches: 3. CDR1 LGHDT and CDR2 YNNKEL come from the germline V gene (reference sequence). The CDR3 extends over 15 amino acids. The CDR3 spells CASSQDGGQGYGYTF. Here the CDR3 DNA reads TGTGCCAGCAGCCAAGATGGGGGACAGGGCTATGGCTACACCTTC.

This clonotype was found many times. The rearrangement links TRBV5-1 to TRBJ2-7; 7 nucleotides line up with TRBD1. Per the germline V gene, CDR1 is SGHRS and CDR2 is YFSETQ. With V trimmed by 1 base and J by 0 bases, 4 bases remained unmatched. CDR3 length: 15 amino acids. CDR3: CASSLYGTDSYEQYF. The CDR3 nucleotides are TGCGCCAGCAGCTTGTACGGGACAGACTCCTACGAGCAGTACTTC.

This clonotype was seen repeatedly, ten times or more. The gene calls are TRBV12-3 or TRBV12-4 and TRBJ1-6, with D unclear. Deletions cut 2 bases from V and 5 bases from J, with 13 bases between. This CDR3 has 16 amino acids. This chain's CDR3 is CASSLKGYRDNSPLHF. The CDR3 region has the DNA TGTGCCAGCAGTTTAAAAGGGTATCGGGATAATTCACCCCTCCACTTT.

This clonotype was seen repeatedly, ten times or more. The rearrangement uses TRBV9 and TRBJ2-3; 7 nucleotides match TRBD1. V gave up 1 base and J gave up 0 bases; unmatched junction bases: 2. Germline CDR1 is SGDLS and CDR2 is YYNGEE. CDR3 length equals 15 residues. The CDR3 nucleotides read TGTGCCAGCAGCGTAACAGGGGCTAGCACAGATACGCAGTATTTT. This encodes CASSVTGASTDTQYF.

This clonotype has a count of ten or more. V usage is TRBV28 and J usage is TRBJ2-7; 9 bases fit TRBD1. The CDR3 runs to 15 residues. CDR1 and CDR2 from the germline V gene are MDHEN and SYDVKM. V lost 5 bases, J lost 5 bases, and 10 bases stayed unmatched. CDR3 protein: CASSITGTGFHEQYF. DNA of the CDR3: TGTGCCAGCAGTATAACCGGGACAGGGTTCCACGAGCAGTACTTC.

This clonotype was found many times. The chain employs TRBV5-1 and TRBJ2-7; no clear D. Trimming removed 4 bases at V and 0 bases at J, with 11 bases between. Germline V CDR1 and CDR2: SGHRS, YFSETQ. There are 14 residues in the CDR3. The CDR3 here is CASSLAQYSYEQYF. CDR3 sequence (DNA): TGCGCCAGCAGCCTCGCACAGTACTCCTACGAGCAGTACTTC.

V is TRBV7-9 and J is TRBJ2-7; a possible D gene is TRBD1 (5 bases). The CDR3 consists of 17 residues. The V gene's germline CDR1 is SEHNR and CDR2 FQNEAQ (reference sequence). With 6 bases removed from V and 0 bases from J, the gap between germline ends came to 21 bases. CDR3 coding DNA: TGTGCCAGCAGTAAAAGACAGACATGTCCCCGCTCCTACGAGCAGTACTTC. Translating gives CASSKRQTCPRSYEQYF. Combining the CDR3 with reference TRBV7-9 and TRBJ2-7 gives the whole variable domain DTGVSQNPRHKITKRGQNVTFRCDPISEHNRLYWYRQTLGQGPEFLTYFQNEAQLEKSRLLSDRFSAERPKGSFSTLEIQRTEQGDSAMYLCASSKRQTCPRSYEQYFGPGTRLTVT.

This clonotype has ten or more counts. The chain is built from TRBV20-1 and TRBJ1-2, with no clear D. The CDR3 loop spans 13 amino acids. Germline CDR1 is DFQATT and CDR2 is SNEGSKA (reference sequence). Trimming took off 0 bases at V and 9 bases at J, with 14 bases between the two ends. The CDR3 nucleotides are TGCAGTGCTAGAGATCCAGTTCGAGTCAGCTACACCTTC. Its translation: CSARDPVRVSYTF.

The sample holds a few counts of this clonotype. The chain joins TRBV4-1 to TRBJ1-2; 8 nucleotides match TRBD1. Per germline, CDR1 MGHRA and CDR2 YSYEKL. This CDR3 is 14 amino acids long. The J segment lost 2 bases and the V segment lost 4 bases, leaving 3 bases of the junction unmatched. CDR3 nucleotides: TGCGCCAGCAGCCTTCACAGGGGGAACTATGGCTACACCTTC. This translates into CASSLHRGNYGYTF.